This is a list of T cell receptor beta chains from one sample in a study of CD8 T cells in Susac syndrome. TCRdb ran MiXCR on the immunoSEQ multiplex PCR reads and lists one entry per CDR3 protein. The sample includes just over 300,000 distinct CDR3 sequences, roughly nine tenths of them seen just once. The sequenced sample was CD4+ T cells from PBMCs. Receptors originate from a human donor with multiple sclerosis. The CDR3 runs from the conserved cysteine through the conserved F or W. The D gene is left open where the match is weak. Expanded clones are given a class, and other clones once, few, many or no size at all.

-	TRBV4-3	-	TRBJ2-1	CASSQEVSTHEQFF	TGCGCCAGCAGCCAAGAAGTCAGTACCCATGAGCAGTTCTTC
-	TRBV7-8	-	TRBJ1-2	CASSLATGYGYTF	TGTGCCAGCAGCTTAGCGACAGGCTATGGCTACACCTTC
TRBD1	TRBV19	-	TRBJ2-3	CASSMREPDRGSTDTQYF	TGTGCCAGTAGTATGAGAGAACCTGACAGGGGAAGCACAGATACGCAGTATTTT
-	TRBV5-1	-	TRBJ2-7	CASSLGGRALDEQYF	TGCGCCAGCAGCTTGGGGGGACGGGCGTTGGACGAGCAGTACTTC
TRBD1	TRBV7-9	-	TRBJ1-4	CASSLDRGWSEKLFF	TGTGCCAGCAGCCTGGACAGGGGATGGAGTGAAAAACTGTTTTTT
TRBD2	TRBV20-1	-	TRBJ2-1	CSAHLGLAAGQGGDEQFF	TGCAGTGCCCATCTCGGACTAGCGGCGGGACAAGGTGGAGATGAGCAGTTCTTC
TRBD2	TRBV7-6	-	TRBJ2-3	CASSSGTSGSSDTQYF	TGTGCCAGCAGCTCAGGGACTAGCGGGAGCTCAGATACGCAGTATTTT
TRBD1	TRBV7-2	-	TRBJ1-5	CASSLEGTANQPQHF	TGTGCCAGCAGCTTAGAAGGGACAGCTAATCAGCCCCAGCATTTT
TRBD1	TRBV5-1	-	TRBJ2-7	CASSLEDRVWNF	TGCGCCAGCAGCTTGGAGGACAGGGTCTGGAACTTC
TRBD2	TRBV7-2	-	TRBJ2-7	CASSLDGAGPYEQYF	TGTGCCAGCAGCTTAGATGGAGCGGGACCCTACGAGCAGTACTTC
-	TRBV3-1	once	TRBJ1-3	CASSSSTSRLRGNTIYF	TGTGCCAGCAGCAGTTCGACGTCCCGACTGCGTGGAAACACCATATATTTT
TRBD2	TRBV29-1	-	TRBJ2-3	CSVEHSGGATDTQYF	TGCAGCGTTGAACATAGCGGGGGGGCCACAGATACGCAGTATTTT
-	TRBV3-1	-	TRBJ2-5	CASSSEGQETQYF	TGTGCCAGCAGCTCGGAGGGGCAAGAGACCCAGTACTTC
-	TRBV30	once	TRBJ1-1	CAWSAVGYEAFF	TGTGCCTGGAGTGCCGTAGGTTATGAAGCTTTCTTT
-	TRBV18	-	TRBJ2-7	CASSPRPVRGDEQYF	TGTGCCAGCTCACCCCGACCTGTACGTGGGGACGAGCAGTACTTC
-	TRBV20-1	once	TRBJ2-5	CSARRVGREETQYF	TGCAGTGCTAGACGGGTCGGACGAGAAGAGACCCAGTACTTC
-	TRBV12-3/TRBV12-4	-	TRBJ2-2	CASRPAGTNTGELFF	TGTGCCAGCAGGCCAGCGGGGACAAACACCGGGGAGCTGTTTTTT
-	TRBV25-1	-	TRBJ2-1	CASSELVENNEQFF	TGTGCCAGCAGTGAATTGGTCGAAAACAATGAGCAGTTCTTC
-	TRBV5-6	-	TRBJ2-6	CASITGTFGKSSGANVLTF	TGTGCCAGCATCACCGGGACATTCGGGAAAAGCTCTGGGGCCAACGTCCTGACTTTC
-	TRBV5-1	-	TRBJ1-4	CASSPLGPDEKLFF	TGCGCCAGCAGCCCTTTAGGACCCGATGAAAAACTGTTTTTT